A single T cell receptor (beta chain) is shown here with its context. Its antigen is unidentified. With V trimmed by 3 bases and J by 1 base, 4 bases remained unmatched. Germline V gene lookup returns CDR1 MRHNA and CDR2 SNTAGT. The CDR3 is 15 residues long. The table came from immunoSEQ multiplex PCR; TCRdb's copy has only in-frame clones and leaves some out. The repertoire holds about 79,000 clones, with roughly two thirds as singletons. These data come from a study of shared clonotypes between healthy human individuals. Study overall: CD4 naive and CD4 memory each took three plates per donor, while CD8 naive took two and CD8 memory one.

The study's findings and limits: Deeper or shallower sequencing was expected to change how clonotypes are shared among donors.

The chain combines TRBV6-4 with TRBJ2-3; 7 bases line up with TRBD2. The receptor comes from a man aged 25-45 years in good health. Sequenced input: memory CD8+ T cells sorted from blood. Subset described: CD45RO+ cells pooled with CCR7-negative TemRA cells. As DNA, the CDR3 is TGTGCCAGCAGTGAAGGGGCGGGGGGCACAGATACGCAGTATTTT. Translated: CASSEGAGGTDTQYF.